Listed here are 5 T cell receptor beta chains from one sample, sequenced in a study of blood T cell repertoires in COVID-19. TCRdb's table, derived via immunoSEQ multiplex PCR, lists solely in-frame clones and lacks some. The sample has 270,000 or so clones, approximately 88% seen once. Sequencing was done on a sample of PBMCs or T cells enriched from blood (not recorded which). The origin of the receptors is a woman between 40 and 50 years old with acute COVID-19.

Written as DNA, the CDR3 is TGTGCCTGGAGTATGGCGGGAGTGGGTGAGCAGTTCTTC. Protein sequence: CAWSMAGVGEQFF. The J gene is TRBJ2-1, the V gene TRBV30, with 7 nucleotides matching TRBD2. Germline loops: CDR1 GTSNPN, CDR2 SVGIG (reference sequence). The CDR3 contains 13 residues. With 2 bases clipped from V and 9 bases from J, the junction kept 7 bases outside the gene matches.

The chain joins TRBV13 to TRBJ2-2, with D possibly TRBD2 on 6 matching bases. Germline V gene sequence: CDR1 PRHDT, CDR2 FYEKMQ (reference sequence). The CDR3 runs to 15 residues. The V end lost 8 bases, the J end lost 5 bases, and 18 bases lay between the germline ends. The chain's CDR3 is CASLKPEGRTGELFF. CDR3 nucleotide sequence: TGTGCCAGCCTGAAGCCGGAGGGCCGAACCGGGGAGCTGTTTTTT.

The V call is TRBV2, the J call TRBJ2-4; D call uncertain. The CDR3 runs 15 residues. V was cut by 6 bases and J by 0 bases, with 12 bases left in between. Germline values: CDR1 SNHLY, CDR2 FYNNEI. CDR3 amino acids: CASRLPTIAKNIQYF. In nucleotides, the CDR3 is TGTGCCAGCAGACTACCGACCATAGCCAAAAACATTCAGTACTTC.

The J gene is TRBJ2-1, the V gene TRBV5-1, with D tentatively TRBD2 (5 bases). The CDR3 is made up of 15 amino acids. V was shortened by 0 bases and J by 6 bases, with 13 bases between the two germline ends. Germline CDR1 and CDR2: SGHRS and YFSETQ. CDR3 nucleotide sequence: TGCGCCAGCAGCTTGGAAGCGACTATCCCCAATGAGCAGTTCTTC. Protein product: CASSLEATIPNEQFF.

The chain carries TRBV6-5 and TRBJ2-5; tentatively, D is TRBD2 (5 bases). Germline CDR1 is MNHEY and CDR2 is SVGAGI. The CDR3 is made up of 13 amino acids. The V and J ends lost 2 bases and 5 bases respectively, with 9 bases between them. CDR3 sequence: CASSYPSWETQYF. The CDR3 nucleotides read TGTGCCAGCAGTTACCCTAGCTGGGAGACCCAGTACTTC.